These T cell receptor beta chains were read from a single sample in a study of blood T cell repertoires in COVID-19. The table came from immunoSEQ multiplex PCR; TCRdb's copy has only in-frame clones and leaves some out. The sample has around 300,000 clones; 90% to 95% are singletons. The material sequenced was peripheral blood. The receptors originated from a woman in her 30s with COVID-19, enrolled during active disease. The CDR3 runs from the conserved cysteine through the conserved F or W. Each record gives: J gene, D gene, CDR3 length, V gene, clone size, CDR3 DNA, CDR3 protein. A D gene is named only where the DNA matches it firmly. For some rows the clone size is stated as once, few or many, or as a class when expanded; others skip it.

J: TRBJ1-1
D: .
length: 13
V: TRBV2
size: .
DNA: TGTGCCATCTTTCTGGCGGGATTCACTGAAGCTTTCTTT
CDR3: CAIFLAGFTEAFF

J: TRBJ1-6
D: .
length: 13
V: TRBV7-9
size: .
DNA: TGTGCCAGCAGATCAAACAGGGATTCACCCCTCCACTTT
CDR3: CASRSNRDSPLHF

J: TRBJ1-1
D: .
length: 14
V: TRBV9
size: once
DNA: TGTGCCAGCAGCGTAGCTCTCCGGGGGACTGAAGCTTTCTTT
CDR3: CASSVALRGTEAFF

J: TRBJ1-2
D: TRBD1
length: 15
V: TRBV30
size: .
DNA: TGTGCCTGGAGTAGTAGTGGACAGGGGGCTAAAGGCTACACCTTC
CDR3: CAWSSSGQGAKGYTF

J: TRBJ1-3
D: TRBD1
length: 16
V: TRBV5-4
size: .
DNA: TGTGCCAGCAGCTTGGTCGGACAGGACTCTGGAAACACCATATATTTT
CDR3: CASSLVGQDSGNTIYF

J: TRBJ1-2
D: .
length: 15
V: TRBV7-2
size: .
DNA: TGTGCCAGCAGCTTATTCCCTCCCAGGGGAAAAGGCTACACCTTC
CDR3: CASSLFPPRGKGYTF

J: TRBJ1-5
D: TRBD1
length: 15
V: TRBV18
size: .
DNA: TGTGCCAGCTCCCCGGGACAGGGGTTTAATCAGCCCCAGCATTTT
CDR3: CASSPGQGFNQPQHF

J: TRBJ2-3
D: TRBD1
length: 16
V: TRBV27
size: .
DNA: TGTGCCAGCAGTTTATCACGGGACAGCGTCACAGATACGCAGTATTTT
CDR3: CASSLSRDSVTDTQYF

J: TRBJ2-3
D: TRBD1
length: 15
V: TRBV25-1
size: .
DNA: TGTGCCAGCACCGACGGGACAGTCCGCACAGATACGCAGTATTTT
CDR3: CASTDGTVRTDTQYF

J: TRBJ2-7
D: .
length: 12
V: TRBV12-3/TRBV12-4
size: .
DNA: TGTGCCAGCAGTCCCCGCGGCTACGAGCAGTACTTC
CDR3: CASSPRGYEQYF

J: TRBJ2-1
D: .
length: 15
V: TRBV6-6
size: .
DNA: TGTGCCTGCTCACCGGACGGGAACCCTTACAATGAGCAGTTCTTC
CDR3: CACSPDGNPYNEQFF

J: TRBJ1-1
D: TRBD1
length: 15
V: TRBV27
size: .
DNA: TGTGCCAGCAGTTTATTAGGACAGGGGGTGACTGAAGCTTTCTTT
CDR3: CASSLLGQGVTEAFF

J: TRBJ2-1
D: TRBD2
length: 16
V: TRBV7-9
size: .
DNA: TGTGCCAGCAGCTTAGCACTGGGACTAGCGGGGGACGAGCAGTTCTTC
CDR3: CASSLALGLAGDEQFF

J: TRBJ2-1
D: TRBD2
length: 19
V: TRBV6-4
size: .
DNA: TGTGCCAGCAGCCTTGGACTAGCGGGAGGGCCATTATCCTACAATGAGCAGTTCTTC
CDR3: CASSLGLAGGPLSYNEQFF

J: TRBJ1-2
D: .
length: 14
V: TRBV5-8
size: .
DNA: TGTGCCAGCAGCTTGGGGAGGTCTAAAATTGGCTACACCTTC
CDR3: CASSLGRSKIGYTF

J: TRBJ1-5
D: .
length: 14
V: TRBV27
size: .
DNA: TGTGCCAGCAGCTTAGGAGGGGCGAATCAGCCCCAGCATTTT
CDR3: CASSLGGANQPQHF

J: TRBJ1-3
D: .
length: 13
V: TRBV2
size: .
DNA: TGTGCCAGCAACGCAGTCAAGGGAAACACCATATATTTT
CDR3: CASNAVKGNTIYF

J: TRBJ1-3
D: TRBD1
length: 15
V: TRBV7-9
size: .
DNA: TGTGCCAGCAGCGGGGACAGGGTCTCTGGAAACACCATATATTTT
CDR3: CASSGDRVSGNTIYF

J: TRBJ1-6
D: TRBD1
length: 17
V: TRBV10-3
size: .
DNA: TGTGCCATCAGTGAGTCTCTGGACATAACAGGGGCTTTTCCCCTCCACTTT
CDR3: CAISESLDITGAFPLHF

J: TRBJ2-1
D: TRBD2
length: 16
V: TRBV5-1
size: .
DNA: TGCGCCAGCAGCTTGAGTAGCGGGAGGGCCGGGAATGAGCAGTTCTTC
CDR3: CASSLSSGRAGNEQFF

J: TRBJ2-6
D: .
length: 15
V: TRBV5-1
size: .
DNA: TGCGCCAGCAGCTTGGAGAGCTCTGGGGCCAACGTCCTGACTTTC
CDR3: CASSLESSGANVLTF

J: TRBJ1-1
D: TRBD1
length: 16
V: TRBV30
size: .
DNA: TGTGCCTGGGTGCCCGGGACAGGGATAGGAGACACTGAAGCTTTCTTT
CDR3: CAWVPGTGIGDTEAFF

J: TRBJ2-1
D: TRBD2
length: 15
V: TRBV4-1
size: once
DNA: TGCGCCAGCAGCCAAGAAAGGGCTAGCGGCAATGAGCAGTTCTTC
CDR3: CASSQERASGNEQFF

J: TRBJ2-3
D: .
length: 16
V: TRBV3-1/TRBV3-2
size: few
DNA: TGTGCCAGCGCCCCTTCCGACAGTATACGCACAGATACGCAGTATTTT
CDR3: CASAPSDSIRTDTQYF

J: TRBJ2-2
D: TRBD1
length: 15
V: TRBV3-1/TRBV3-2
size: few
DNA: TGTGCCAGCAGCCAAGGGTGGCAGGGGGCCGGGGAGCTGTTTTTT
CDR3: CASSQGWQGAGELFF

J: TRBJ1-2
D: TRBD1
length: 14
V: TRBV5-1
size: .
DNA: TGCGCCAGCAGCTTGGACCGGGACAGGGCTGGCTACACCTTC
CDR3: CASSLDRDRAGYTF

J: TRBJ1-2
D: .
length: 11
V: TRBV11-1
size: .
DNA: TGTGCCAGCAGCTCTAGGAGAGGCTACACCTTC
CDR3: CASSSRRGYTF

J: TRBJ2-5
D: TRBD1
length: 15
V: TRBV5-1
size: once
DNA: TGCGCCAGCGCAGGACAGGGGATGTTACAAGAGACCCAGTACTTC
CDR3: CASAGQGMLQETQYF

J: TRBJ2-1
D: TRBD2
length: 13
V: TRBV7-9
size: .
DNA: TGTGCCCGCCGGGACTACCCATACAATGAGCAGTTCTTC
CDR3: CARRDYPYNEQFF

J: TRBJ1-2
D: TRBD1
length: 15
V: TRBV28
size: .
DNA: TGTGCCAGCAGTTTATTACAGGGGGCGGGGTATGGCTACACCTTC
CDR3: CASSLLQGAGYGYTF

J: TRBJ1-5
D: .
length: 16
V: TRBV6-4
size: .
DNA: TGTGCCAGCAGCCCAAAGGAGCGGGCTGGCAATCAGCCCCAGCATTTT
CDR3: CASSPKERAGNQPQHF

J: TRBJ2-3
D: .
length: 15
V: TRBV28
size: .
DNA: TGTGCCAGCAGTTTTTTGTCAGGGAAGGCAGATACGCAGTATTTT
CDR3: CASSFLSGKADTQYF

J: TRBJ2-1
D: TRBD2
length: 13
V: TRBV5-6
size: .
DNA: TGTGCCAGCACCTTCGGCGGGAGCTATGAGCAGTTCTTC
CDR3: CASTFGGSYEQFF

J: TRBJ2-5
D: TRBD2
length: 14
V: TRBV29-1
size: .
DNA: TGCAGTTCCAGCGGGGTAACCCGGGGCGAGACCCAGTACTTC
CDR3: CSSSGVTRGETQYF

J: TRBJ2-5
D: .
length: 14
V: TRBV2
size: .
DNA: TGTGCCAGCAGACCGGACATTCTAGGGGAGACCCAGTACTTC
CDR3: CASRPDILGETQYF

J: TRBJ1-2
D: .
length: 16
V: TRBV5-5
size: .
DNA: TGTGCCAGCAGCGGCGGGGACTCACCGAAGGCAGAGGGCTACACCTTC
CDR3: CASSGGDSPKAEGYTF

J: TRBJ2-7
D: TRBD2
length: 13
V: TRBV6-6
size: .
DNA: TGTGCCAGCAGTCCGCCGGGGGGGTACGAGCAGTACTTC
CDR3: CASSPPGGYEQYF

J: TRBJ1-1
D: TRBD1
length: 15
V: TRBV6-5
size: .
DNA: TGTGCCAGCAGTTCCCCAGGGGGCGCAAACACTGAAGCTTTCTTT
CDR3: CASSSPGGANTEAFF

J: TRBJ1-4
D: .
length: 14
V: TRBV6-6
size: .
DNA: TGTGCCAGCAGTTATCAGTCAACTAATGAAAAACTGTTTTTT
CDR3: CASSYQSTNEKLFF

J: TRBJ2-5
D: .
length: 16
V: TRBV2
size: .
DNA: TGTGCCAGCAGTGATATGGATTCCGCCCGGGGAGAGACCCAGTACTTC
CDR3: CASSDMDSARGETQYF

J: TRBJ2-5
D: .
length: 13
V: TRBV6-5
size: .
DNA: TGTGCCAGCAGGCAGACTTCTCAAGAGACCCAGTACTTC
CDR3: CASRQTSQETQYF

J: TRBJ2-7
D: TRBD2
length: 15
V: TRBV7-2
size: .
DNA: TGTGCCAGCAGCCCACGTAGCGGGAGTATGGACGAGCAGTACTTC
CDR3: CASSPRSGSMDEQYF

J: TRBJ2-1
D: .
length: 16
V: TRBV4-1
size: .
DNA: TGCGCCAGCAGCCAAGGGGGAAGCGGCCCATACAATGAGCAGTTCTTC
CDR3: CASSQGGSGPYNEQFF

J: TRBJ1-2
D: TRBD1
length: 13
V: TRBV27
size: .
DNA: TGTGCCAGCAGTTTAGTCGGGACAGGGGGCTACACCTTC
CDR3: CASSLVGTGGYTF

J: TRBJ1-5
D: .
length: 15
V: TRBV10-3
size: .
DNA: TGTGCCATCAGTGGGGACAACGGTAGCAATCAGCCCCAGCATTTT
CDR3: CAISGDNGSNQPQHF

J: TRBJ1-1
D: TRBD1
length: 16
V: TRBV12-5
size: .
DNA: TGTGCTAGTGGTTCAAACCTACAGGGGCCCAACACTGAAGCTTTCTTT
CDR3: CASGSNLQGPNTEAFF

J: TRBJ2-7
D: .
length: 14
V: TRBV7-2
size: once
DNA: TGTGCCAGCAGCTTAGGAGCGGAGTCCTACGAGCAGTACTTC
CDR3: CASSLGAESYEQYF

J: TRBJ1-1
D: TRBD1
length: 14
V: TRBV4-1
size: .
DNA: TGCGCCAGCAGCCATCAAACAGGGGGCACTGAAGCTTTCTTT
CDR3: CASSHQTGGTEAFF

J: TRBJ1-2
D: TRBD1
length: 16
V: TRBV27
size: few
DNA: TGTGCCAGCAGTCGGACCGGGACAGGGGGCGGGTATGGCTACACCTTC
CDR3: CASSRTGTGGGYGYTF

J: TRBJ2-1
D: .
length: 16
V: TRBV30
size: .
DNA: TGTGCCTGGAGTGGGAGACAGGATAGTGTGTACAATGAGCAGTTCTTC
CDR3: CAWSGRQDSVYNEQFF

J: TRBJ1-2
D: .
length: 15
V: TRBV18
size: .
DNA: TGTGCCAGCTCATCATCTACAACAGGGCAGTATGGCTACACCTTC
CDR3: CASSSSTTGQYGYTF

J: TRBJ1-4
D: .
length: 16
V: TRBV5-1
size: .
DNA: TGCGCCAGCAGCTTGATTTTTGGGGCTAATAATGAAAAACTGTTTTTT
CDR3: CASSLIFGANNEKLFF

J: TRBJ2-3
D: TRBD2
length: 15
V: TRBV28
size: few
DNA: TGTGCCAGCAGCCAGACTAGCGGGTTAACAGATACGCAGTATTTT
CDR3: CASSQTSGLTDTQYF

J: TRBJ1-2
D: .
length: 17
V: TRBV11-3
size: .
DNA: TGTGCCAGCAACTGGAACGGACAGACCCACCGAAACTATGGCTACACCTTC
CDR3: CASNWNGQTHRNYGYTF